These 30 T cell receptor beta chains share one sample of origin, sequenced in a study of vaccination and CD4 T cells after COVID-19. Stated treatment: approximately 10-day PBMC culture with coronavirus spike peptide pools or control peptides (ViraFEST assay). Prior to the COVID-19 pandemic (2011-2018), the unexposed donor's CD4+ T cells were collected. No antigen is known for these receptors. With the Oncomine TCR Beta short-read assay, DNA from cultured CD4+ T cells was sequenced. TCRdb ran MiXCR on the PCR reads and lists one entry per CDR3 protein. The sample lists more than 7,500 distinct CDR3 sequences; about half were seen once. Source material: CD4+ T cells from blood, cultured in vitro. The receptors here all came from a human donor in good health.

This chain uses TRBV12-3 or TRBV12-4 with TRBJ2-1; perhaps TRBD2 as D (6 bases). V was pared by 10 bases and J by 8 bases, with 21 bases between. This CDR3 contains 14 residues. The CDR3 region has the DNA TGTGCCACCGAACCGGGACGGCGGGGCCATGAGCAGTTCTTC. Its protein product is CATEPGRRGHEQFF.

This clonotype was observed a handful of times. The V gene is TRBV19, the J gene TRBJ2-2, with 8 positions matching TRBD1. Germline lookup yields CDR1 LNHDA and CDR2 SQIVND (reference sequence). CDR3 size: 15 residues. After removal of 5 bases from V and 0 bases from J, the junction contained 2 bases not matched to a gene. CDR3 sequence reads: CASSAGGANTGELFF. The CDR3 DNA follows: TGTGCCAGTAGTGCAGGGGGCGCGAACACCGGGGAGCTGTTTTTT.

The J gene is TRBJ2-2, the V gene TRBV7-9; D is unclear. The CDR3 runs 14 residues. The V and J ends lost 2 bases and 7 bases respectively, with 11 bases between them. Germline values: CDR1 SEHNR, CDR2 FQNEAQ (reference sequence). The CDR3 spells CASSLLVGLGELFF. CDR3 DNA sequence: TGTGCCAGCAGCTTATTGGTTGGCCTCGGGGAGCTGTTTTTT.

This chain joins TRBV6-1 and TRBJ1-2; no clear D. The CDR3 loop spans 14 amino acids. The ends were cut back, 3 bases at V and 0 bases at J, with 8 bases in the middle. Per germline, CDR1 MNHNS and CDR2 SASEGT. CDR3 amino acids: CASSDGQANYGYTF. The CDR3 nucleotides read TGTGCCAGCAGTGACGGGCAGGCTAACTATGGCTACACCTTC.

This clonotype showed up just a few times. The J gene is TRBJ1-2, the V gene TRBV5-4, with D unclear. With 0 bases removed from V and 0 bases from J, the gap between germline ends came to 12 bases. There are 16 residues in the CDR3. The germline V gene encodes CDR1 SGHNT and CDR2 YYREEE (reference sequence). CDR3 nucleotide sequence: TGTGCCAGCAGCTTGGTCCCCGGGCCAGCTAACTATGGCTACACCTTC. This codes for CASSLVPGPANYGYTF.

The J gene is TRBJ2-2, the V gene TRBV27, with TRBD2 matching 8 bases. Trimming took 0 bases from V and 4 from J; bases not matched to a gene: 7. The germline V gene has CDR1 MNHEY and CDR2 SMNVEV (reference sequence). The CDR3 is made up of 17 amino acids. CDR3 protein: CASSLSLPSGFTGELFF. The CDR3 DNA follows: TGTGCCAGCAGTTTATCTCTTCCTAGCGGGTTCACCGGGGAGCTGTTTTTT.

This chain uses TRBV20-1 with TRBJ1-5; D remains ambiguous. Per the germline V gene, CDR1 is DFQATT and CDR2 is SNEGSKA (reference sequence). V was cut by 6 bases and J by 0 bases, with 6 bases left in between. This CDR3 is 12 amino acids long. The CDR3 reads CSALYSNQPQHF. The DNA for the CDR3 is TGCAGTGCCCTGTATAGCAATCAGCCCCAGCATTTT.

This clonotype was observed a handful of times. V gene TRBV7-2 combines with J gene TRBJ1-5; unclear D gene. Germline CDR1 SGHTA, CDR2 FQGNSA. Trimming left V 2 bases short and J 4 bases short, with 6 bases between. The length of the CDR3 is 13 residues. The CDR3 reads CASSLSQNQPQHF. In DNA, the CDR3 is TGTGCCAGCAGCTTAAGCCAGAATCAGCCCCAGCATTTT.

J is TRBJ2-7 and V is TRBV20-1; no clear D gene. This CDR3 region has 11 residues. Trimming left V 0 bases short and J 3 bases short, with 3 bases between. In germline, CDR1 is DFQATT, CDR2 SNEGSKA (reference sequence). CDR3 in DNA: TGCAGTGCTAGAGAGCTCTACGAGCAGTACTTC. It yields the protein CSARELYEQYF.

The chain uses TRBV6-5 and TRBJ1-2; D uncertain. CDR1 MNHEY and CDR2 SVGAGI come from the germline V gene. Trimming removed 4 bases at V and 5 bases at J, with 14 bases between. The CDR3 loop spans 14 amino acids. The CDR3 DNA sequence: TGTGCCAGCAGTTCCCCCCGGACGCCTTATGGCTACACCTTC. Amino acids: CASSSPRTPYGYTF.

The chain carries TRBV6-4 and TRBJ1-1, with D possibly TRBD1 on 6 matching bases. With 3 bases removed from V and 5 bases from J, the gap between germline ends came to 19 bases. Germline V CDR1 and CDR2: MRHNA, SNTAGT. The CDR3 covers 16 residues. CDR3 loop: CASSERGQPLATEAFF. In nucleotides, the CDR3 is TGTGCCAGCAGTGAACGGGGGCAGCCGCTTGCTACTGAAGCTTTCTTT.

This clonotype was counted only a few times. The rearrangement uses TRBV20-1 and TRBJ2-7; weak D call: TRBD2 (6 bases). This CDR3 is 13 amino acids long. The V and J ends lost 1 base and 4 bases respectively, with 11 bases between them. Germline V CDR1 and CDR2: DFQATT, SNEGSKA (reference sequence). This CDR3 reads CSARAEGKYEQYF. DNA of the CDR3: TGCAGTGCTAGAGCGGAGGGGAAATACGAGCAGTACTTC.

This rearrangement joins TRBV7-9 to TRBJ2-3; TRBD1 agrees at 8 bases. The V gene end was trimmed by 2 bases and the J gene end by 5 bases; junction bases not matched to a gene: 6. The CDR3 has 15 amino acids. CDR1 is SEHNR and CDR2 is FQNEAQ in the germline V gene (reference sequence). This CDR3 is CASSLRQGQGDTQYF. The CDR3 DNA is TGTGCCAGCAGCTTACGACAGGGGCAAGGAGATACGCAGTATTTT.

The chain has TRBV30 and TRBJ2-7; 8 bases are a match to TRBD1. Per the germline V gene, CDR1 is GTSNPN and CDR2 is SVGIG (reference sequence). V dropped 2 bases and J dropped 1; count of bases not matched to a gene: 13. The CDR3 spans 17 residues. The CDR3 DNA reads TGTGCCTGGAGTCATGGCGGACAGGGTATGAGGTCCTACGAGCAGTACTTC. It encodes CAWSHGGQGMRSYEQYF.

The rearrangement links TRBV5-1 to TRBJ2-7; 7 bases are a match to TRBD2. Germline V gene data show CDR1 as SGHRS and CDR2 as YFSETQ. The CDR3 covers 12 residues. The V segment lost 7 bases and the J segment 2 bases; nucleotides outside the gene matches: 3. CDR3 DNA: TGCGCCAGCCGGGAGGAGGCCTACGAGCAGTACTTC. It is translated as CASREEAYEQYF. Looking up the rest from reference TRBV5-1 and TRBJ2-7 gives the full variable domain: KAGVTQTPRYLIKTRGQQVTLSCSPISGHRSVSWYQQTPGQGLQFLFEYFSETQRNKGNFPGRFSGRQFSNSRSEMNVSTLELGDSALYLCASREEAYEQYFGPGTRLTVT.

J is TRBJ1-5 and V is TRBV7-2, with a weak D call TRBD1 (6 bases). CDR3 length: 16 residues. V gave up 3 bases and J gave up 3 bases, with 15 bases separating them. Germline V gives CDR1 SGHTA, CDR2 FQGNSA. CDR3 nucleotides: TGTGCCAGCAGCTTCAGGGGTCAGACCCTCAATCAGCCCCAGCATTTT. This codes for CASSFRGQTLNQPQHF.

The V gene is TRBV6-5, the J gene TRBJ1-2; D is possibly TRBD1 (5 bases). Per the germline V gene, CDR1 is MNHEY and CDR2 is SVGAGI. Trimming took 2 bases from V and 0 from J, leaving 13 bases between them. CDR3 length equals 16 residues. CDR3 protein: CASSYPPGGANYGYTF. The CDR3 DNA sequence: TGTGCCAGCAGTTACCCCCCGGGGGGAGCTAACTATGGCTACACCTTC.

The V call is TRBV11-3, the J call TRBJ2-7; tentative D call: TRBD1 (5 bases). The CDR3 runs to 15 residues. Trimming removed 0 bases at V and 2 bases at J, with 11 bases between. Germline V gene data show CDR1 as SGHNT and CDR2 as YENEEA. The CDR3 nucleotides are TGTGCCAGCAGCTTAGAGGTGACAGCGACCTACGAGCAGTACTTC. The encoded protein is CASSLEVTATYEQYF.

This chain uses TRBV15 with TRBJ2-3; perhaps TRBD1 as D (6 bases). The CDR3 loop spans 15 amino acids. V was pared by 0 bases and J by 4 bases, with 11 bases between. From germline, CDR1 is LNHNV and CDR2 YYDKDF (reference sequence). CDR3 sequence reads: CATSRDPRGADTQYF. In DNA, the CDR3 is TGTGCCACCAGCAGAGATCCCAGGGGTGCAGATACGCAGTATTTT.

This clonotype was counted between two and nine times. The V and J genes are TRBV11-2 and TRBJ1-5, with D possibly TRBD1 on 5 matching bases. The CDR3 spans 16 residues. V was shortened by 5 bases and J by 2 bases, with 16 bases between the two germline ends. From germline, CDR1 is SGHAT and CDR2 FQNNGV. In nucleotides, the CDR3 is TGTGCCAGCAGCCCGCCCCGGCAGGGTGGCAATCAGCCCCAGCATTTT. Translation: CASSPPRQGGNQPQHF.

This clonotype is classed as medium-sized. The gene calls are TRBV7-6 and TRBJ2-5; 9 nucleotides match TRBD2. This CDR3 spans 16 amino acids. Germline V gene data show CDR1 as SGHVS and CDR2 as FNYEAQ. With V trimmed by 5 bases and J by 5 bases, 12 bases remained unmatched. The CDR3 DNA sequence: TGTGCCAGCAGCGAATCGGGAGCGGGAGGATTGGAGACCCAGTACTTC. Translation gives CASSESGAGGLETQYF. Combining the CDR3 with reference TRBV7-6 and TRBJ2-5 gives the whole variable domain GAGVSQSPRYKVTKRGQDVALRCDPISGHVSLYWYRQALGQGPEFLTYFNYEAQQDKSGLPNDRFSAERPEGSISTLTIQRTEQRDSAMYRCASSESGAGGLETQYFGPGTRLLVL.

This clonotype was seen only a few times. This sequence joins TRBV28 and TRBJ2-7; 11 bases agree with TRBD2. The CDR3 length is 15 residues. The ends lost 5 bases at V and 0 bases at J; junction bases unmatched: 3. The germline CDR1 and CDR2 sequences are MDHEN and SYDVKM. This chain's CDR3 is CASSIGLAGSYEQYF. CDR3 DNA: TGTGCCAGCAGTATCGGACTAGCGGGCTCCTACGAGCAGTACTTC.

In its sample, this clonotype was seen a few times. The J gene is TRBJ2-2, the V gene TRBV6-1, with a tentative D call TRBD1 (6 bases). This CDR3 region has 15 residues. Germline CDR1 and CDR2: MNHNS and SASEGT. With 10 bases removed from V and 1 base from J, the gap between germline ends came to 16 bases. CDR3 DNA: TGTGCCACCACGAGAACGACAGGGAACACCGGGGAGCTGTTTTTT. This sequence encodes CATTRTTGNTGELFF.

V gene TRBV15 combines with J gene TRBJ2-2; 11 bases line up with TRBD1. The V segment lost 8 bases and the J segment 0 bases; nucleotides outside the gene matches: 8. CDR1 is LNHNV and CDR2 is YYDKDF in the germline V gene (reference sequence). The CDR3 is 17 residues long. The CDR3: CATLDGQGASNTGELFF. CDR3 in DNA: TGTGCCACCCTAGACGGACAGGGGGCCTCGAACACCGGGGAGCTGTTTTTT.

In its sample, this clonotype was seen a few times. The rearrangement links TRBV19 to TRBJ2-3; no definite D call. CDR1 is LNHDA and CDR2 is SQIVND in the germline V gene (reference sequence). Trimming cost V 10 bases and J 0 bases, with 14 bases left between them. The CDR3 has 14 amino acids. The CDR3 here is CATSKHISTDTQYF. CDR3 nucleotides: TGTGCCACCTCGAAACATATTAGCACAGATACGCAGTATTTT.

This chain joins TRBV16 and TRBJ2-7, with 9 bases matching TRBD2. Trimming cost V 0 bases and J 2 bases; bases outside gene matches: 2. CDR3 length equals 15 residues. Germline V lookup: CDR1 KGHSY, CDR2 FQNENV. CDR3 sequence reads: CASSQSLAGTYEQYF. The DNA for the CDR3 is TGTGCCAGCAGCCAATCGCTAGCGGGAACCTACGAGCAGTACTTC.

The chain employs TRBV7-9 and TRBJ1-2; D might be TRBD1 (5 bases). Trimming left V 5 bases short and J 8 bases short, with 12 bases between. The CDR3 covers 12 residues. From germline, CDR1 is SEHNR and CDR2 FQNEAQ (reference sequence). The CDR3 region is CASSRGDGGYTF. CDR3 in DNA: TGTGCCAGCAGCCGTGGGGACGGCGGCTACACCTTC. Together with reference TRBV7-9 and TRBJ1-2, the CDR3 gives the full variable domain: DTGVSQNPRHKITKRGQNVTFRCDPISEHNRLYWYRQTLGQGPEFLTYFQNEAQLEKSRLLSDRFSAERPKGSFSTLEIQRTEQGDSAMYLCASSRGDGGYTFGSGTRLTVV.

This clonotype was counted between two and nine times. This chain links TRBV20-1 with TRBJ1-2; no clear D gene. The germline V gene encodes CDR1 DFQATT and CDR2 SNEGSKA (reference sequence). V shed 1 base and J shed 3 bases, with 6 bases lying between them. There are 12 residues in the CDR3. CDR3 nucleotides: TGCAGTGCTAGAGGTGGTGACTATGGCTACACCTTC. Translating gives CSARGGDYGYTF.

The V gene is TRBV7-2, the J gene TRBJ2-3; 13 nucleotides agree with TRBD2. CDR3 length: 18 residues. Looked up from germline, CDR1 is SGHTA and CDR2 is FQGNSA. Trimming removed 1 base from V and 3 bases from J; junction bases left unmatched: 7. In nucleotides, the CDR3 is TGTGCCAGCAGCTTAGGACTAGCGGGAGGCGCCGGGACAGATACGCAGTATTTT. Translating it yields CASSLGLAGGAGTDTQYF.

This clonotype was counted only a few times. The genes are TRBV7-2 and TRBJ1-6; D is possibly TRBD1 (5 bases). Trimming removed 5 bases from V and 10 bases from J, with 15 bases in between. The CDR3 extends over 14 amino acids. Germline CDR1 SGHTA, CDR2 FQGNSA. The CDR3 spells CASSADTVWSPLHF. Here the CDR3 DNA reads TGTGCCAGCAGCGCGGACACCGTTTGGTCACCCCTCCACTTT.